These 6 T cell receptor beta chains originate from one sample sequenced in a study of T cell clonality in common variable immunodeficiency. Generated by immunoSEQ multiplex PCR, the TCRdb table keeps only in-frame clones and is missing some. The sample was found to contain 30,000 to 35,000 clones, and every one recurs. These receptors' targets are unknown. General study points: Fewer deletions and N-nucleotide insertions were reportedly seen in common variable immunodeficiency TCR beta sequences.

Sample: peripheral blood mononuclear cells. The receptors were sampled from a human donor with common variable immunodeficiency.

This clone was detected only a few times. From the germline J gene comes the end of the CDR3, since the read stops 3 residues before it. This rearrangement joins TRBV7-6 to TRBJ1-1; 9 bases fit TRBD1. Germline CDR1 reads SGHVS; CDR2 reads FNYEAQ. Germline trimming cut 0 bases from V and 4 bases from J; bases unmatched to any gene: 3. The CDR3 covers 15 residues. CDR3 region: CASSLAGTGTTEAFF. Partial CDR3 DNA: TGTGCCAGCAGCTTAGCTGGGACAGGGACCACTGAA.

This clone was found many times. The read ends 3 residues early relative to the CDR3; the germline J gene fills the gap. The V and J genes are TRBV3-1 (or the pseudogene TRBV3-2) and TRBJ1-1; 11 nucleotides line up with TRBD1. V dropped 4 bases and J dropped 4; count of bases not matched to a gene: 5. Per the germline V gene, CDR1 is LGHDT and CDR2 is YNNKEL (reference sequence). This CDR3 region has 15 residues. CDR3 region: CASSPRTGGGTEAFF. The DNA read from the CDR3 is TGTGCCAGCAGCCCCCGGACAGGGGGCGGCACTGAA.

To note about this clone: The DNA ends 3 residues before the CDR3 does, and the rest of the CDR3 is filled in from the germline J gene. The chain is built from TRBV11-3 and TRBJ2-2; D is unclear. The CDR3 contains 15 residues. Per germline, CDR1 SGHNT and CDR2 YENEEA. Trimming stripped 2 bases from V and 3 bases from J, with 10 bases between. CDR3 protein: CASSLPPHDTGELFF. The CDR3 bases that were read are TGTGCCAGCAGCTTACCCCCCCATGACACCGGGGAG.

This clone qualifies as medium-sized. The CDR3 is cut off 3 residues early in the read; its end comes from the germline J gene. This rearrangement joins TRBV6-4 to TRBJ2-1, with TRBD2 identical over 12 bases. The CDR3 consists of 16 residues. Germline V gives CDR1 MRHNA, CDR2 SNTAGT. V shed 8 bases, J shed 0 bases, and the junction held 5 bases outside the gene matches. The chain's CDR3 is CASSSGRAASYNEQFF. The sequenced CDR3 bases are TGTGCCAGCTCTAGCGGGAGGGCCGCCTCCTACAATGAG.

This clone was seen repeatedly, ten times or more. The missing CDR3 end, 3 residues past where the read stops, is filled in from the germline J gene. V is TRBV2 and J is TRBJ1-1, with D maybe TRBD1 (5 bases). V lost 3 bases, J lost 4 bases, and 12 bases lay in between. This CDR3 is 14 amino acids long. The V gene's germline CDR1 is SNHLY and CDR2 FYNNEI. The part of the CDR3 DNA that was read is TGTGCCAGCAGTGAGTCTGGGGCTGGCACTGAA. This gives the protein CASSESGAGTE. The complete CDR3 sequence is CASSESGAGTEAFF.

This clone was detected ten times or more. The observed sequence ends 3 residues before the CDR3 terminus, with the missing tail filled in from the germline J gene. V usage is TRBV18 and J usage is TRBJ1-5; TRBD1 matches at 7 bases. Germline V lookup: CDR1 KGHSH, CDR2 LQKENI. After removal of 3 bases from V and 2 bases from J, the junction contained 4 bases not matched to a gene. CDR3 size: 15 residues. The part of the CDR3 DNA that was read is TGTGCCAGCTCACCGATTACAGGGGGCAATCAGCCC. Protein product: CASSPITGGNQP. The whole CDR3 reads CASSPITGGNQPQHF.